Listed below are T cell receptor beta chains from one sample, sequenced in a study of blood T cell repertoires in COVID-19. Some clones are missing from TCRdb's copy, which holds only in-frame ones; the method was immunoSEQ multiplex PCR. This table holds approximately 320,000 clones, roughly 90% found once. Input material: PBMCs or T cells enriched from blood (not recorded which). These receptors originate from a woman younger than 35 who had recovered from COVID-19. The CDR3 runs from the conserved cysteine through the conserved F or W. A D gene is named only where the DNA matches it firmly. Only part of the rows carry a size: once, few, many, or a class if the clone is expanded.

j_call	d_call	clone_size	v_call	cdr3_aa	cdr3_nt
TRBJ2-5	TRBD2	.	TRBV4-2	CASRRTSGAETQYF	TGTGCCAGCAGGCGGACTAGCGGGGCTGAGACCCAGTACTTC
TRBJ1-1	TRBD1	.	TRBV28	CASSLGQEREAFF	TGTGCCAGCAGTTTAGGACAGGAAAGAGAAGCTTTCTTT
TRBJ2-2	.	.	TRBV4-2	CASSPLGRGPLNTGELFF	TGTGCCAGCAGCCCTCTGGGGCGGGGGCCTCTGAACACCGGGGAGCTGTTTTTT
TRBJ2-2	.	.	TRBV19	CASSIPGGDTGELFF	TGTGCCAGTAGTATTCCGGGGGGCGACACCGGGGAGCTGTTTTTT
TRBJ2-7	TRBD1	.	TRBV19	CATRDRGSHEQYF	TGTGCCACCCGGGACAGGGGTTCCCACGAGCAGTACTTC
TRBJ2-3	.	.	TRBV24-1	CATSDLRVGTLSTDTQYF	TGTGCCACCAGTGATTTACGGGTAGGAACGTTGAGCACAGATACGCAGTATTTT
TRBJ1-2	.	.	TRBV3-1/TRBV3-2	CASSFSRPAYGYTF	TGTGCCAGCAGCTTCAGCAGGCCCGCCTATGGCTACACCTTC
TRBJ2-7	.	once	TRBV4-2	CASSPRAGRVFEQYF	TGTGCCAGCAGCCCCCGAGCGGGCCGGGTCTTCGAGCAGTACTTC
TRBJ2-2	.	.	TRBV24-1	CATRSTAGELFF	TGTGCCACCAGGAGTACGGCCGGGGAGCTGTTTTTT
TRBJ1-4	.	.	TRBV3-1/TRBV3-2	CASSRTLQGGREKLFF	TGTGCCAGCAGCCGAACACTACAGGGCGGGCGTGAAAAACTGTTTTTT
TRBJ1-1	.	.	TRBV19	CASSIYFMSVGNTEAFF	TGTGCCAGTAGTATATATTTTATGAGTGTCGGGAACACTGAAGCTTTCTTT
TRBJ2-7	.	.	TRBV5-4	CASSLRGDYEQYF	TGTGCCAGCAGTCTCCGGGGTGACTACGAGCAGTACTTC
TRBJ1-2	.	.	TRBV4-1	CASSQEQGYGYTF	TGCGCCAGCAGCCAAGAGCAGGGATATGGCTACACCTTC
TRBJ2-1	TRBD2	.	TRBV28	CASRDLAGGHTNEQFF	TGTGCCAGCAGGGACCTAGCGGGGGGTCACACCAATGAGCAGTTCTTC
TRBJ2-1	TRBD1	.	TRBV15	CATSWSTGGGEQFF	TGTGCCACCAGTTGGTCGACAGGGGGCGGTGAGCAGTTCTTC
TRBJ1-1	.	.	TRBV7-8	CASSLRVGRNTEAFF	TGTGCCAGCAGCCTTAGGGTCGGGAGGAACACTGAAGCTTTCTTT
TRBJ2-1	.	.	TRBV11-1	CASSWAPPPNEQFF	TGTGCCAGCAGCTGGGCCCCTCCTCCCAATGAGCAGTTCTTC
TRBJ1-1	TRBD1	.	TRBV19	CASRDRAAEAFF	TGTGCCAGTAGGGACAGGGCCGCTGAAGCTTTCTTT
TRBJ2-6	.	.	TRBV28	CASSLIGANVLTF	TGTGCCAGCAGTTTAATAGGGGCCAACGTCCTGACTTTC
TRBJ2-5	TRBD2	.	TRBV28	CASSPPGGAQETQYF	TGTGCCAGCAGTCCCCCGGGGGGAGCCCAAGAGACCCAGTACTTC
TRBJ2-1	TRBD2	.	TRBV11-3	CASSLATSGTYNEQFF	TGTGCCAGCAGCTTAGCAACTAGCGGGACCTACAATGAGCAGTTCTTC
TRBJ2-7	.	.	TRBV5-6	CASSLDRTYEQYF	TGTGCCAGCAGCTTGGACAGGACCTACGAGCAGTACTTC
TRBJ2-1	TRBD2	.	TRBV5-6	CASWGAGTRRQDEQFF	TGTGCCAGCTGGGGGGCCGGGACTAGACGTCAGGATGAGCAGTTCTTC
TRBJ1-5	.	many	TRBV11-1	CASSVQENQPQHF	TGTGCCAGCAGTGTCCAGGAAAATCAGCCCCAGCATTTT
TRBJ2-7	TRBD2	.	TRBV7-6	CASRASGAYEQYF	TGTGCCAGCCGGGCTAGCGGGGCCTACGAGCAGTACTTC
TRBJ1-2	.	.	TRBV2	CATISFRARNGYTF	TGTGCCACCATCAGTTTCAGGGCTCGGAATGGCTACACCTTC
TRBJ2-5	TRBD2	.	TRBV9	CASSLRGSGRTQETQYF	TGTGCCAGCAGCCTGAGGGGGAGCGGGAGGACCCAAGAGACCCAGTACTTC
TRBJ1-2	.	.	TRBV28	CASSFGANYGYTF	TGTGCCAGCAGTTTCGGGGCTAACTATGGCTACACCTTC
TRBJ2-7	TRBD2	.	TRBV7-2	CASSARLAGVDEQYF	TGTGCCAGCAGCGCCAGACTAGCGGGCGTCGACGAGCAGTACTTC
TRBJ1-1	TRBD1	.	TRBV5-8	CASSGGTVGDTEAFF	TGTGCCAGCAGCGGGGGGACAGTGGGGGACACTGAAGCTTTCTTT
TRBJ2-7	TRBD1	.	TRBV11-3	CASSFGGQGHYEQYF	TGTGCCAGCAGCTTCGGGGGACAGGGGCACTACGAGCAGTACTTC
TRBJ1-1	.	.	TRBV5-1	CASTDRDTLNTEAFF	TGCGCCAGCACCGACAGAGACACTTTGAACACTGAAGCTTTCTTT
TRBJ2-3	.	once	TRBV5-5	CASSLRLFAGLTDTQYF	TGTGCCAGCAGCTTGAGGCTTTTTGCGGGGCTTACAGATACGCAGTATTTT